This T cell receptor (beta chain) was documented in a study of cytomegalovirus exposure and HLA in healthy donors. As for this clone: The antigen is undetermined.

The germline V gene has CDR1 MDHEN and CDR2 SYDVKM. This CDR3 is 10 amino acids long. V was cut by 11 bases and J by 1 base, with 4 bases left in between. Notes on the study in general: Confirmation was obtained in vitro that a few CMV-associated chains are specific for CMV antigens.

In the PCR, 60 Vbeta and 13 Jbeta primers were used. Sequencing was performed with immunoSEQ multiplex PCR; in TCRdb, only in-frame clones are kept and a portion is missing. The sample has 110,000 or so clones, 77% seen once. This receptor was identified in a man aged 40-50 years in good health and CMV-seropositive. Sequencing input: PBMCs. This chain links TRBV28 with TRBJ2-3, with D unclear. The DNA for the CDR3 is TGTGCCTCGGGCACAGATACGCAGTATTTT. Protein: CASGTDTQYF. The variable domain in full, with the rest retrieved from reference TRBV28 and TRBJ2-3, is DVKVTQSSRYLVKRTGEKVFLECVQDMDHENMFWYRQDPGLGLRLIYFSYDVKMKEKGDIPEGYSVSREKKERFSLILESASTNQTSMYLCASGTDTQYFGPGTRLTVL.